Listed below are T cell receptor beta chains from one sample, sequenced in a study of shared clonotypes between healthy human individuals. Sequencing used immunoSEQ multiplex PCR; TCRdb keeps in-frame clones, though not all of them. Among about 2.3 million clones, just under 95% were seen once, and the ten largest hold 0.37%. The sequenced sample was naive CD4+ T cells from PBMCs. The source of these receptors is a man aged 18 to 30 in good health. Some clones in this sample may be carry-over from other donors' samples. CDR3s leave out the opening cysteine and the closing phenylalanine or tryptophan. D genes are given only for firm matches. Only part of the rows carry a size: once, few, many, or a class if the clone is expanded.

TRBJ2-1 . TRBV28 . ASSRPGTQNNEQF
TRBJ2-7 . TRBV5-4 . ASSLGGNYEQY
TRBJ2-6 TRBD1 TRBV5-1 . ASSADRAMGANVLT
TRBJ2-3 TRBD1 TRBV27 . ASSPFLPTGRTDTQY
TRBJ2-7 . TRBV5-6 . ASSPSGMVYEQY
TRBJ2-3 TRBD2 TRBV11-2 . ASSFGLAGAPMDTQY
TRBJ1-4 . TRBV28 . ASSPKGWNEKLF
TRBJ1-6 . TRBV7-9 . ASSFGAGVLSPLH
TRBJ2-1 TRBD1 TRBV5-1 . ASSLATGGGRDEQF
TRBJ1-5 TRBD1 TRBV19 . ASSRARDRGSQPQH
TRBJ2-2 TRBD2 TRBV5-1 . ASSHGLVGTGELF
TRBJ2-7 . TRBV14 once ASSRRDGGYEQY
TRBJ2-1 . TRBV4-3 once ASSQTQKEQF
TRBJ1-1 . TRBV30 . AWSEGVNTEAF
TRBJ1-5 . TRBV28 . ASSLSGRRVLRSNQPQH
TRBJ2-5 . TRBV11-2 . ASSLDRETQY
TRBJ1-1 . TRBV7-2 . ASSLVFRNTEAF
TRBJ2-7 . TRBV13 . ASSLEKGAYEQY
TRBJ2-7 . TRBV18 . ASSPLAGYYEQY
TRBJ2-1 . TRBV9 . ASSVAGVYNEQF
TRBJ2-7 TRBD1 TRBV28 . ASREGSGTGKNEQY
TRBJ2-7 . TRBV2 few ASSEQGSSYEQY
TRBJ2-7 TRBD1 TRBV6-6 . ASSPGQDSSYEQY
TRBJ2-1 TRBD1 TRBV9 . ASSVRTGGNEQF
TRBJ2-5 . TRBV5-8 . ASSSQPPDSETQY
TRBJ2-2 . TRBV28 . ASSPLGVGSGELF
TRBJ2-7 TRBD2 TRBV19 . ASSINGRENEQY
TRBJ1-2 TRBD1 TRBV6-1 . ASGTGSGYT
TRBJ2-7 . TRBV5-8 . ASSPGWDEQY
TRBJ2-7 . TRBV28 . ASKLPGTLSYEQY
TRBJ2-5 TRBD2 TRBV7-2 . ASSPPSGRGETQY
TRBJ2-7 TRBD1 TRBV19 . ASSRDSLSYEQY
TRBJ2-1 TRBD2 TRBV6-6 . ASSTSGGQF
TRBJ1-1 . TRBV27 . ASSRGAPNTEAF
TRBJ1-2 TRBD1 TRBV29-1 . SVELIPGGYGYT
TRBJ1-5 . TRBV9 . ASSVDGNQPQH